This T cell receptor (beta chain) was recovered during a study of blood T cell repertoires in COVID-19 (dated by TCRdb to 2020 to 2022). About the study as a whole: Collaborator samples came from the United States, Italy and Spain and covered acute and convalescent phases of COVID-19. The material from the prospective study consisted of cDNA or gDNA derived from T cells, B-cell-depleted T cells, or PBMCs. Deeply sampled blood TCRbeta repertoires from subjects exposed to, actively infected with, or recovered from COVID-19 were included in the dataset. The repertoires were made available in a free public database intended to serve as a resource for research on the immune response to SARS-CoV-2. Samples came from the ongoing ImmuneRACE study (first 160 participants) plus 1,254 subjects from 6 global collaborators. A de-identified subject ID, COVID-19 status, age in years and sex were almost always included in the sample metadata. HLA class I and class II types, where available, came from metadata supplied by the sample provider rather than from assay-based typing.

One collaborating source in Seattle enrolled patients while the patients were actively infected and followed the patients over time throughout the course of disease. Collaborating institutions collected whole blood in K2EDTA tubes following their own protocols. For TCRbeta analysis, collaborators shipped samples in one of three forms: frozen whole blood, isolated PBMCs, or DNA extracted from either of those sample types. The immunoSEQ Assay, a bias-controlled multiplex PCR, was used to amplify TCRbeta CDR3 regions from genomic DNA. As for the authors' bioinformatics: Nucleated cell counts per sample were estimated from amplification of reference gene primers within the assay. To quantify the absolute abundance of each unique TCRbeta CDR3 rearrangement, sequence reads were collapsed and filtered. Productive Simpson clonality was computed per sample as the square root of Simpson's diversity index over productive rearrangements. As stored in TCRdb, this immuneACCESS dataset retains in-frame rearrangements with V and J assigned. A fraction of the clones does not appear; measured against another copy, unresolved V genes explain less than half of the discrepancy, and the remainder lacks a known reason. Clone size and the V and J calls come from that table; the DNA yielded D and trimming. Present in this sample are approximately 300,000 clones, nearly 90% of which were seen just once. About 1% of the sample lies in the top ten.

Remarks on this clone: This receptor's antigen is unknown. No base qualities exist here, and no much larger clone lies one base off it.

On the study overall, not on this receptor specifically: The quantity of clinical and demographic metadata differed by source and by participant and was supplied without curation.

The sequence was collected from a woman aged 40-49 years with COVID-19, enrolled during active disease. What was sequenced was peripheral blood.

Here the CDR3 is given as CASSRSRGQGLGKGYTF. In nucleotide form, the sequence is TGTGCCAGCAGTCGCTCCCGGGGACAGGGACTGGGGAAGGGCTACACCTTC. The rearranged segments are TRBV6-6 and TRBJ1-2; 9 nucleotides in the junction match TRBD1. Ends trimmed: V by 5 bases, J by 8 bases; bases unmatched to a gene: 18. The CDR3, from cysteine to phenylalanine, totals 17 residues. The CDR3 DNA has 51 bases and is translated from base 1. CDR1 and CDR2 (MNHNY, SVGAGI) derive from the germline V gene (reference sequence).